Detailed here is one T cell receptor (beta chain). Its antigen is unknown. The data were taken from a study of OX40 agonist ivuxolimab in advanced cancers. The overall study: Partial responses were recorded for three patients, including one with hepatocellular carcinoma and two with cutaneous melanoma.

Repertoires were generated with immunoSEQ multiplex PCR, while TCRdb's copy carries only in-frame clones and drops some. The data contain over 150,000 clones, 85% to 95% of them seen just once; the ten biggest clones take up about 0.33%. Overall study findings and caveats: Partial responders at 0.1-3.0 mg/kg had among the lowest clonal expansion.

This TCR came from an adult with an advanced solid tumor such as melanoma, head and neck, liver or kidney cancer. The source material was CD4+ or CD8+ T cells sorted from blood, sampled in a trial of the OX40 agonist ivuxolimab.

DNA for the CDR3: TGTGCCAGCAGTCCCCGGGGAGGGTGGGACTCTGGGGCCAACGTCCTGACTTTC. This encodes CASSPRGGWDSGANVLTF. The chain employs TRBV2 and TRBJ2-6, with TRBD2 identical over 7 bases. Germline CDR1 is SNHLY and CDR2 is FYNNEI. The junction had 10 bases not matched to a gene; V was cut back by 5 bases and J by 0 bases. The CDR3 runs to 18 residues.